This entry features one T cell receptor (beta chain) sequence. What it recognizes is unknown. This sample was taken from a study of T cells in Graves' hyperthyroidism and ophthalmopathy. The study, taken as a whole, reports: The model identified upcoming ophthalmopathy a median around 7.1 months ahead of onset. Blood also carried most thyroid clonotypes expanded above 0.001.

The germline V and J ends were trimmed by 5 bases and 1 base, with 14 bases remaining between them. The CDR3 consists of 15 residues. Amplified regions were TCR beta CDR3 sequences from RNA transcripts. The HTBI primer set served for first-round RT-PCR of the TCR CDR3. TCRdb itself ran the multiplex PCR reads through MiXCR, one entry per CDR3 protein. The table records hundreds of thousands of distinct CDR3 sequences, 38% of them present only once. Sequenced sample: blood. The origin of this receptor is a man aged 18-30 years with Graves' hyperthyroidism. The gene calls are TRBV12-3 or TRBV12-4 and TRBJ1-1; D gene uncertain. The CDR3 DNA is TGTGCCAGCAGTCCTTACTTACTTCCGAACACTGAAGCTTTCTTT. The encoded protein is CASSPYLLPNTEAFF.